Reported below is one T cell receptor (beta chain). What this receptor recognizes is not known. The record has no base qualities; no much larger clone is one base away. The collaborating institutions used their own protocols to collect whole blood in K2EDTA tubes. Collaborator samples were shipped for TCRbeta analysis as frozen whole blood, isolated PBMCs, or DNA extracted from either sample type. TCRbeta CDR3 regions were amplified from genomic DNA using the immunoSEQ Assay, a bias-controlled multiplex PCR. From the authors' description of their analysis: Within the assay, amplification of reference gene primers was used to estimate how many nucleated cells each sample contained. To quantify the absolute abundance of each unique TCRbeta CDR3 rearrangement, sequence reads were collapsed and filtered. For each sample, productive Simpson clonality was calculated by taking the square root of Simpson's diversity index across productive rearrangements. TCRdb retrieved this table from immuneACCESS and kept in-frame rearrangements only. Not all clones are present; in checked studies, unresolved V genes account for under half, and no reason is known for the remainder. V, J and clone size are taken as reported in that table, and D and trimming were inferred from the DNA itself. The sample table contains some 60,000 clones; only one count was recorded for over 80% of them. Approximately 3.5% of the sample rests with the top ten.

This specimen comes from a study of blood T cell repertoires in COVID-19 (dated by TCRdb to between 2020 and 2021). With respect to the entire study: Samples from collaborators originated in the United States, Italy and Spain and spanned both the acute and convalescent phases of COVID-19. The prospective study material was composed of cDNA or gDNA derived from T cells, B-cell-depleted T cells, or PBMCs. HLA class I and class II types, where available, came from metadata supplied by the sample provider rather than from assay-based typing. The sample metadata nearly always contained a de-identified subject ID, COVID-19 status, age in years and sex. Deeply sampled blood TCRbeta repertoires from subjects exposed to, actively infected with, or recovered from COVID-19 were included in the dataset. The repertoires were released in a freely available public database intended as a resource for research on the immune response to SARS-CoV-2. Samples were obtained from the ongoing ImmuneRACE study (first 160 participants) and from about 1,300 subjects provided by 6 global collaborators.

Overall study outcomes, separate from this receptor: How much clinical and demographic metadata was included differed by source and by participant, and the metadata was provided uncurated.

Sequencing used peripheral blood. The TCR was taken from a woman aged 80 or older with acute or convalescent COVID-19.

The CDR3 protein sequence reads: CASSPLGQGSTEAFF. The DNA is TGTGCCAGCTCACCACTAGGACAGGGGAGCACTGAAGCTTTCTTT. Here the chain combines TRBV18 and TRBJ1-1, and 9 bases in between align with TRBD1. CDR1 and CDR2, per the germline V gene, are KGHSH and LQKENI. Counted from cysteine to phenylalanine, this CDR3 has 15 amino acids. Left in the record is the CDR3 DNA by itself, 45 bases read in frame from the first base. The junction shows trimming of 1 base on V and 4 bases on J, and the gene matches do not reach 4 bases of it. With the portions outside the CDR3 filled from the reference TRBV18 and TRBJ1-1 genes, the complete variable region becomes NAGVMQNPRHLVRRRGQEARLRCSPMKGHSHVYWYRQLPEEGLKFMVYLQKENIIDESGMPKERFSAEFPKEGPSILRIQQVVRGDSAAYFCASSPLGQGSTEAFFGQGTRLTVV.